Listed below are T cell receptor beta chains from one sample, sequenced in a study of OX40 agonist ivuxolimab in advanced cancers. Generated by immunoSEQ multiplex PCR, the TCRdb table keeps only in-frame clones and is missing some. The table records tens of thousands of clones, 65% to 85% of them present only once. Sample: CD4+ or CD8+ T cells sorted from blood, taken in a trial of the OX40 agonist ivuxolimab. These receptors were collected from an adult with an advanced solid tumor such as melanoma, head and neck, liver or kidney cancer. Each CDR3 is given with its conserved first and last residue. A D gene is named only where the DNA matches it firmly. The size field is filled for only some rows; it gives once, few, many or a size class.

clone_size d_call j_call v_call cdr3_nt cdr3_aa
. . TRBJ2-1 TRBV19 TGTGCCAGTAGTAACAGTCCTCGGAATGAGCAGTTCTTC CASSNSPRNEQFF
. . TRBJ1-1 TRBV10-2 TGCGCCAGCAGTGAGTCGAGTCAGGGTAGGTCTGAAGCTTTCTTT CASSESSQGRSEAFF
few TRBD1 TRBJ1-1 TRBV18 TGTGCCAGCTCACCGGGGACAGACCCTATGAACACTGAAGCTTTCTTT CASSPGTDPMNTEAFF
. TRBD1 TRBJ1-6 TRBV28 TGTGCCAGCAGTTTATGGGTGACAGGGGGAAAGTCACCCCTCCACTTT CASSLWVTGGKSPLHF
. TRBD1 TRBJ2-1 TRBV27 TGTGCCAGCAGACCGACAGGGGAGTTGGACAATGAGCAGTTCTTC CASRPTGELDNEQFF
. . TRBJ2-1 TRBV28 TGTGCCAGCACCGGAGTAATGAGCTCCTACAATGAGCAGTTCTTC CASTGVMSSYNEQFF
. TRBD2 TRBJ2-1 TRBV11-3 TGTGCCAGCAGCCCTAACTATGGGACTAGCGAATACAATGAGCAGTTCTTC CASSPNYGTSEYNEQFF
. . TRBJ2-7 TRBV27 TGTGCCAGCTCTACCTGGGGGCAGTCCTACGAGCAGTACTTC CASSTWGQSYEQYF
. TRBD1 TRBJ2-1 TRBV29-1 TGCAGCGTTGATGGGGACAGGGTAAATGAGCAGTTCTTC CSVDGDRVNEQFF
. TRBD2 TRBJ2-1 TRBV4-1 TGCGCCAGCAGCCAAGATACGGGACTAGCGGACAATGAGCAGTTCTTC CASSQDTGLADNEQFF
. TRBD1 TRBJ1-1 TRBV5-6 TGTGCCAGCAGCCTGATCCCCCGACAGGGGGCTGGCTCCACTGAAGCTTTCTTT CASSLIPRQGAGSTEAFF
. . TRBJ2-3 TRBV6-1 TGTGCCAGCAGTACCCAACTAGTTAGTGCAGATACGCAGTATTTT CASSTQLVSADTQYF
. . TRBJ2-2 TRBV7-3 TGTGCCAGCAGCCGGGCTCCGGGGATCTCCGGGGAGCTGTTTTTT CASSRAPGISGELFF
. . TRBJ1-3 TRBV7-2 TGTGCCAGCAGCTTCAGGTCCTCTGGAAACACCATATATTTT CASSFRSSGNTIYF
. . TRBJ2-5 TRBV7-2 TGTGCCAGCAGCACCTCCGGTGCACAAGAGACCCAGTACTTC CASSTSGAQETQYF
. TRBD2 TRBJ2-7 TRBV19 TGTGCCAGTAGTGTTAGCGGGTCCTACGAGCAGTACTTC CASSVSGSYEQYF
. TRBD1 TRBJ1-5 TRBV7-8 TGTGCCAGCAGCGTGGACAGGAACCAGCCCCAGCATTTT CASSVDRNQPQHF
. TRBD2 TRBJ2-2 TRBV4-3 TGCGCCAGCAGCCAAGGCAGCGGGGTGGGTTCCGGGGAGCTGTTTTTT CASSQGSGVGSGELFF
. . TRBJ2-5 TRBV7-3 TGTGCCAGCAGCTTAAGTGGTGGATATCAAGAGACCCAGTACTTC CASSLSGGYQETQYF
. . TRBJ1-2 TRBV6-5 TGTGCCAGCACAAACCCGGGACGGAACTATGGCTACACCTTC CASTNPGRNYGYTF
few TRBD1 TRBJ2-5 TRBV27 TGTGCCAGCAGTAGAAGGGACAGGGGGCCGGTGGAGACCCAGTACTTC CASSRRDRGPVETQYF
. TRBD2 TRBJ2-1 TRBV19 TGTGCCAGTAGTCTAGCGGGCCTTATCAATGAGCAGTTCTTC CASSLAGLINEQFF